The 26 T cell receptor beta chains presented below share a single source sample, sequenced in a study of T cell responses to AZD1222 COVID-19 vaccine. Here immunoSEQ multiplex PCR was the method, and the copy in TCRdb shows in-frame clones only, minus some. The sample has approximately 74,000 clones, about 82% seen once. Material: peripheral blood, obtained on day 0 of AZD1222 vaccination. The receptors here all came from an adult in good health.

With respect to this clone: Other DNA sequences within the sample encode an identical CDR3. The chain carries TRBV6-6 and TRBJ2-1; 9 bases map to TRBD2. Germline V gene lookup returns CDR1 MNHNY and CDR2 SVGAGI (reference sequence). V trimming: 2 bases; J trimming: 5 bases; junction bases outside the gene matches: 1. The length of the CDR3 is 14 residues. CDR3 nucleotide sequence: TGTGCCAGCAGTTACCCTAGCGGGGACAATGAGCAGTTCTTC. This gives the protein CASSYPSGDNEQFF.

The chain couples TRBV14 to TRBJ1-1; unclear D gene. Germline-derived CDR1 and CDR2 are SGHDN and FVKESK. This CDR3 has 14 amino acids. V was shortened by 0 bases and J by 4 bases, with 9 bases between the two germline ends. The CDR3 sequence: CASSQDGWATEAFF. CDR3 bases: TGTGCCAGCAGCCAAGATGGGTGGGCCACTGAAGCTTTCTTT.

CDR3 loop: CASSMQNRVENEQFF. The CDR3 nucleotides read TGTGCCAGCAGCATGCAGAACAGGGTGGAGAATGAGCAGTTCTTC. The chain couples TRBV6-5 to TRBJ2-1, with D perhaps TRBD1 (6 bases). CDR1 MNHEY and CDR2 SVGAGI come from the germline V gene. This CDR3 spans 15 amino acids. Trimming stripped 6 bases from V and 7 bases from J, with 19 bases between.

V and J are TRBV5-4 and TRBJ2-3; D unresolved. Per the germline V gene, CDR1 is SGHNT and CDR2 is YYREEE (reference sequence). The CDR3 is 14 residues long. V was shortened by 3 bases and J by 0 bases, with 8 bases between the two germline ends. The CDR3 reads CASSSPASTDTQYF. The DNA of the CDR3 is TGTGCCAGCAGCTCTCCTGCTAGCACAGATACGCAGTATTTT.

In nucleotides, the CDR3 is TGTGCCAGCTCACCCCCGTTTCAAAACATTCAGTACTTC. This translates into CASSPPFQNIQYF. V and J are TRBV18 and TRBJ2-4; no definite D call. In germline, CDR1 is KGHSH, CDR2 LQKENI. The CDR3 is 13 residues long. V was trimmed by 3 bases and J by 5 bases, leaving 8 bases between them. The full variable domain, in which reference TRBV18 and TRBJ2-4 provide the parts outside the CDR3, is NAGVMQNPRHLVRRRGQEARLRCSPMKGHSHVYWYRQLPEEGLKFMVYLQKENIIDESGMPKERFSAEFPKEGPSILRIQQVVRGDSAAYFCASSPPFQNIQYFGAGTRLSVL.

The gene calls are TRBV7-2 and TRBJ1-2, with a tentative D call TRBD1 (6 bases). Germline lookup yields CDR1 SGHTA and CDR2 FQGNSA. V dropped 5 bases and J dropped 7 bases, with 11 bases sitting between them. CDR3 length: 12 residues. The DNA of the CDR3 is TGTGCCAGCAGCGTCCAGGGGATTGGCTACACCTTC. Translated: CASSVQGIGYTF.

This chain links TRBV6-5 with TRBJ2-4, with unresolved D. Germline assignment: CDR1 MNHEY and CDR2 SVGAGI. This CDR3 has 15 amino acids. Trimming removed 7 bases at V and 0 bases at J, with 13 bases between. CDR3 amino acids: CASTPAFLAKNIQYF. The DNA of the CDR3 is TGTGCCAGCACCCCGGCCTTCCTAGCCAAAAACATTCAGTACTTC.

This clone was seen once. CDR3 amino acids: CASSPPRDRVGEQYF. The DNA for the CDR3 is TGTGCCAGCTCACCACCACGGGACAGGGTAGGCGAGCAGTACTTC. The chain carries TRBV18 and TRBJ2-7; 9 positions agree with TRBD1. The CDR3 consists of 15 residues. V lost 0 bases, J lost 6 bases, and 6 bases stayed unmatched. CDR1 KGHSH and CDR2 LQKENI come from the germline V gene. The entire variable domain, with the rest obtained from reference TRBV18 and TRBJ2-7, is as follows: NAGVMQNPRHLVRRRGQEARLRCSPMKGHSHVYWYRQLPEEGLKFMVYLQKENIIDESGMPKERFSAEFPKEGPSILRIQQVVRGDSAAYFCASSPPRDRVGEQYFGPGTRLTVT.

The gene calls are TRBV5-1 and TRBJ1-1; D unclear. V dropped 5 bases and J dropped 2 bases, with 13 bases sitting between them. The CDR3 loop spans 14 amino acids. Germline V gives CDR1 SGHRS, CDR2 YFSETQ. CDR3 nucleotide sequence: TGCGCCAGCAGGTCAGGACCTATCAACACTGAAGCTTTCTTT. Protein sequence: CASRSGPINTEAFF.

The genes are TRBV3-1 (or the pseudogene TRBV3-2) and TRBJ1-1; D is unresolved. This CDR3 is 14 amino acids long. The germline V gene encodes CDR1 LGHDT and CDR2 YNNKEL (reference sequence). V shed 3 bases and J shed 2 bases, with 10 bases lying between them. In DNA, the CDR3 is TGTGCCAGCAGCCAGCCCGGGGTTAACACTGAAGCTTTCTTT. Translation gives CASSQPGVNTEAFF.

The chain employs TRBV24-1 and TRBJ2-5; D is ambiguous. This CDR3 region has 11 residues. Per the germline V gene, CDR1 is KGHDR and CDR2 is SFDVKD. V gave up 0 bases and J gave up 7 bases, with 2 bases separating them. CDR3 coding DNA: TGTGCCACCAGTGATTTGGGGACCCAGTACTTC. This gives the protein CATSDLGTQYF.

In its sample, this clone was seen a few times. The rearrangement joins TRBV2 to TRBJ2-4; D perhaps matches TRBD1 (5 bases). The CDR3 loop spans 14 amino acids. The V end lost 6 bases, the J end lost 0 bases, and 9 bases lay between the germline ends. The germline V gene encodes CDR1 SNHLY and CDR2 FYNNEI. The CDR3 DNA follows: TGTGCCAGCAGAGAGACAGAAGCCAAAAACATTCAGTACTTC. Amino acid sequence: CASRETEAKNIQYF.

V is TRBV27 and J is TRBJ2-7; D assignment may be TRBD1 or TRBD2 (6 bases each). Trimming pared 4 bases from V and 13 bases from J, leaving 17 bases between. Looked up from germline, CDR1 is MNHEY and CDR2 is SMNVEV (reference sequence). This CDR3 has 12 amino acids. Written as DNA, the CDR3 is TGTGCCAGCAGTTCCCCGCATGGGGGGCACTACTTC. It specifies CASSSPHGGHYF.

This rearrangement joins TRBV7-2 to TRBJ1-3, with D unresolved. Per germline, CDR1 SGHTA and CDR2 FQGNSA. Between the trimmed V and J ends, which lost 4 bases and 0 bases, there was a span of 10 bases. The CDR3 has 15 residues. CDR3 amino acids: CASSSEGSSGNTIYF. CDR3 bases: TGTGCCAGCAGCTCAGAAGGAAGCTCTGGAAACACCATATATTTT.

V usage is TRBV19 and J usage is TRBJ2-7; tentatively, D is TRBD1 (5 bases). The CDR3 runs to 11 residues. V shed 10 bases and J shed 4 bases, with 11 bases lying between them. Germline lookup yields CDR1 LNHDA and CDR2 SQIVND (reference sequence). CDR3 loop: CATEQGYEQYF. CDR3 sequence (DNA): TGTGCCACCGAGCAGGGATACGAGCAGTACTTC.

The chain couples TRBV30 to TRBJ2-7; 7 bases are shared with TRBD2. CDR1 is GTSNPN and CDR2 is SVGIG in the germline V gene (reference sequence). This CDR3 is built from 13 residues. J gave up 2 bases and V 3 bases, and 4 bases lay outside the gene matches. The DNA of the CDR3 is TGTGCCTGGAGCGGGACTACTCCCTACGAGCAGTACTTC. It yields the protein CAWSGTTPYEQYF.

This clone was found a few times. The chain joins TRBV7-2 to TRBJ1-6, with unresolved D. The CDR3 covers 14 residues. Germline CDR1 is SGHTA and CDR2 is FQGNSA. V lost 0 bases to trimming and J lost 6 bases, with 6 bases between them. The CDR3 DNA follows: TGTGCCAGCAGCTTAGCAGGGAGTAATTCACCCCTCCACTTT. Translated, it gives CASSLAGSNSPLHF.

The rearrangement links TRBV4-3 to TRBJ2-7; D unresolved. The CDR3 sequence is 16 residues long. Germline V CDR1 and CDR2: LGHNA, YSLEER. Trimming removed 0 bases at V and 4 bases at J, with 16 bases between. As DNA, the CDR3 is TGCGCCAGCAGCCAAGATGTGACTGGAAGCCGGTACGAGCAGTACTTC. Protein product: CASSQDVTGSRYEQYF.

This clone was found a few times. The J gene is TRBJ1-1, the V gene TRBV19; D remains unclear. The CDR3 loop spans 13 amino acids. CDR1 and CDR2 from the germline V gene are LNHDA and SQIVND (reference sequence). The V end was cut by 5 bases, the J end by 8 bases, with 15 bases between. The CDR3 DNA is TGTGCCAGTAGTTCCCGCTCGTTGCGGGAAGCTTTCTTT. This encodes CASSSRSLREAFF.

Only one count was recorded for this clone. The chain joins TRBV7-3 to TRBJ2-3; no reliable D call. The CDR3 is 14 residues long. Per the germline V gene, CDR1 is SGHTA and CDR2 is FQGTGA. V dropped 5 bases and J dropped 0 bases, with 9 bases sitting between them. In DNA, the CDR3 is TGTGCCAGCAGCGGTAACCTTAGCACAGATACGCAGTATTTT. Its translation: CASSGNLSTDTQYF. Full variable domain (outside the CDR3, taken from reference TRBV7-3 and TRBJ2-3): GAGVSQTPSNKVTEKGKYVELRCDPISGHTALYWYRQSLGQGPEFLIYFQGTGAADDSGLPNDRFFAVRPEGSVSTLKIQRTERGDSAVYLCASSGNLSTDTQYFGPGTRLTVL.

The chain combines TRBV6-6 with TRBJ2-7, with TRBD2 matching 9 bases. V was pared by 0 bases and J by 2 bases, with 5 bases of the junction left unmatched. CDR3 size: 16 residues. Germline lookup yields CDR1 MNHNY and CDR2 SVGAGI (reference sequence). The CDR3 coding sequence is TGTGCCAGCAGTTACTCAGGAGTAGCGGGAGCCTACGAGCAGTACTTC. Protein sequence: CASSYSGVAGAYEQYF.

The chain is built from TRBV19 and TRBJ1-1; D is unresolved. CDR1 and CDR2 from the germline V gene are LNHDA and SQIVND (reference sequence). This CDR3 is 12 amino acids long. V lost 4 bases to trimming and J lost 5 bases, with 8 bases between them. CDR3 in amino acids: CASSNRGTEAFF. The CDR3 DNA sequence: TGTGCCAGTAGTAATCGAGGGACTGAAGCTTTCTTT.

DNA for the CDR3: TGCGCCAGCAGCCTCCCCGGTCAGCAAGAGACCCAGTACTTC. Protein sequence: CASSLPGQQETQYF. V is TRBV5-1 and J is TRBJ2-5; D not resolved. Germline lookup yields CDR1 SGHRS and CDR2 YFSETQ. V was pared by 4 bases and J by 2 bases, with 12 bases between. This CDR3 has 14 residues.

The table lists this clone with a few counts. The chain has TRBV7-2 and TRBJ1-3, with a possible D match to TRBD1 (6 bases). CDR1 and CDR2 (germline): SGHTA, FQGNSA. This CDR3 is 15 amino acids long. The V end was cut by 2 bases, the J end by 0 bases, with 8 bases between. Here the CDR3 reads CASSLQGLSGNTIYF. The CDR3, as DNA: TGTGCCAGCAGCTTACAGGGGCTCTCTGGAAACACCATATATTTT.

V usage is TRBV19 and J usage is TRBJ2-3, with 11 nucleotides matching TRBD2. Germline lookup yields CDR1 LNHDA and CDR2 SQIVND (reference sequence). Unmatched junction bases numbered 9, after V lost 2 bases and J lost 5 bases. The CDR3 has 17 amino acids. CDR3 sequence (DNA): TGTGCCAGTAGTATATCCCATAGCGGGGGGGCCGGAGATACGCAGTATTTT. Protein sequence: CASSISHSGGAGDTQYF.

This clone came up once. The rearrangement joins TRBV19 to TRBJ1-5, with D possibly matching TRBD1 (6 bases). Trimming removed 5 bases from V and 6 bases from J, with 11 bases in between. In germline, CDR1 is LNHDA, CDR2 SQIVND (reference sequence). CDR3 length: 13 amino acids. CDR3 in amino acids: CASSGAGVQPQHF. The CDR3 DNA follows: TGTGCCAGTAGTGGCGCAGGGGTTCAGCCCCAGCATTTT.